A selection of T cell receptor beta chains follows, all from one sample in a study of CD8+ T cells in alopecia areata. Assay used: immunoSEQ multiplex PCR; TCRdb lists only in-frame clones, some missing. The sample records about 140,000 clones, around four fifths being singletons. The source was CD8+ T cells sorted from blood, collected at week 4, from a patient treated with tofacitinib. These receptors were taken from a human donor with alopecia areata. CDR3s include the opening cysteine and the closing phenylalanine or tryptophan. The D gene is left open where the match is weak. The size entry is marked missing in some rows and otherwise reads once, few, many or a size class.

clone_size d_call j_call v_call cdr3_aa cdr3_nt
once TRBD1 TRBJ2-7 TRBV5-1 CASSLGQGAYEQYF TGCGCCAGCAGCCTAGGACAGGGGGCCTACGAGCAGTACTTC
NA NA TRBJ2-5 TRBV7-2 CASSPVGTRGETQYF TGTGCCAGCAGCCCAGTCGGGACCCGGGGGGAGACCCAGTACTTC
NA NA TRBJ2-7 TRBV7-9 CASSSAPYEQYF TGTGCCAGCAGCTCCGCACCCTACGAGCAGTACTTC
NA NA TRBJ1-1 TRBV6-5 CASSYSGRRNTEAFF TGTGCCAGCAGTTACTCGGGGAGGAGGAACACTGAAGCTTTCTTT
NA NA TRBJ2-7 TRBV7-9 CASSYLSYEQYF TGTGCCAGCAGCTACCTATCCTACGAGCAGTACTTC
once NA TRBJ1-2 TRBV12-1 CASSFMAAHTTNYGYTF TGTGCCAGCAGCTTTATGGCAGCACATACGACTAACTATGGCTACACCTTC
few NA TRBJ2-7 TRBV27 CASSRTASSYEQYF TGTGCCAGCAGCAGGACAGCCTCTTCCTACGAGCAGTACTTC
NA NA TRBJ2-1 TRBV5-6 CASSQGVNEQFF TGTGCCAGCAGCCAGGGCGTCAATGAGCAGTTCTTC
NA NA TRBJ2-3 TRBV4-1 CASSPHEAAEDTQYF TGCGCCAGCAGCCCCCACGAAGCGGCGGAGGATACGCAGTATTTT
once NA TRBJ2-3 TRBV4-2 CASSQVAGDTQYF TGTGCCAGCAGCCAAGTTGCAGGGGATACGCAGTATTTT
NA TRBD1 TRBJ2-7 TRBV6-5 CASSFGTGAEQYF TGTGCCAGCAGTTTCGGGACAGGGGCCGAGCAGTACTTC
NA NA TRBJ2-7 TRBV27 CASSYTDNYEQYF TGTGCCAGCAGCTATACGGACAACTACGAGCAGTACTTC
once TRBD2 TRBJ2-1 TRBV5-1 CASRRGLAGAHSYNEQFF TGCGCCAGCAGAAGGGGACTAGCGGGGGCCCACTCCTACAATGAGCAGTTCTTC